The rows below give T cell receptor beta chains drawn from one sample of a study of OX40 agonist ivuxolimab in advanced cancers. Repertoires were generated with immunoSEQ multiplex PCR, while TCRdb's copy carries only in-frame clones and drops some. The repertoire holds some 44,000 clones, with more than 80% as singletons. The source material was CD4+ or CD8+ T cells sorted from blood, sampled in a trial of the OX40 agonist ivuxolimab. These receptors all come from an adult with an advanced solid tumor such as melanoma, head and neck, liver or kidney cancer. CDR3s leave out the opening cysteine and the closing phenylalanine or tryptophan. Fields, in order: clone size, V gene, CDR3 protein. Only some rows state a clone size, as once, few, many or a class for expanded clones.

clone_size: NA; v_call: TRBV21-1; cdr3_aa: ASTINGPRLTYEQY
clone_size: NA; v_call: TRBV9; cdr3_aa: ASSVAGLGYEQY
clone_size: NA; v_call: TRBV6-6; cdr3_aa: ASSVARADSPLH
clone_size: NA; v_call: TRBV28; cdr3_aa: ASSGTGTGAYGYT
clone_size: NA; v_call: TRBV29-1; cdr3_aa: SVGGRPTGELF
clone_size: NA; v_call: TRBV28; cdr3_aa: ASSSRALAEETQY
clone_size: NA; v_call: TRBV10-2; cdr3_aa: ASSESGGRRQPQH
clone_size: NA; v_call: TRBV2; cdr3_aa: ASSAPRASGWETQY
clone_size: NA; v_call: TRBV4-3; cdr3_aa: ASSQDSSGGAVDTQY
clone_size: NA; v_call: TRBV11-2; cdr3_aa: ASSLEGTHGPYEQY
clone_size: once; v_call: TRBV28; cdr3_aa: ATYLQGAEAF
clone_size: NA; v_call: TRBV28; cdr3_aa: ASSRTRQNTGELF
clone_size: NA; v_call: TRBV2; cdr3_aa: ASSVLRVSGNTIY
clone_size: NA; v_call: TRBV11-2; cdr3_aa: ASTAVGRYTEAF
clone_size: NA; v_call: TRBV6-1; cdr3_aa: ASSRLTGASRGYT
clone_size: NA; v_call: TRBV6-4; cdr3_aa: ASSSRFRYSYEQY
clone_size: NA; v_call: TRBV6-6; cdr3_aa: ASELAGGIDTQY
clone_size: few; v_call: TRBV7-9; cdr3_aa: ASSFGQGAQNGYT
clone_size: NA; v_call: TRBV30; cdr3_aa: AWRDRGRNQPQH
clone_size: NA; v_call: TRBV19; cdr3_aa: ASKFTGGTYEQY
clone_size: NA; v_call: TRBV19; cdr3_aa: ASSTKYPAETQY
clone_size: once; v_call: TRBV11-1; cdr3_aa: ASSFGGPVSTDTQY
clone_size: NA; v_call: TRBV28; cdr3_aa: ATRGTAVREQY
clone_size: NA; v_call: TRBV11-1; cdr3_aa: ASSRDRDEQY
clone_size: NA; v_call: TRBV6-1; cdr3_aa: ASSAENTEAF
clone_size: once; v_call: TRBV15; cdr3_aa: ATSRLRGSNEKLF
clone_size: NA; v_call: TRBV6-5; cdr3_aa: ASQGAELYEQY
clone_size: NA; v_call: TRBV20-1; cdr3_aa: SAWTLEAF
clone_size: NA; v_call: TRBV6-6; cdr3_aa: ASSYPGGKTYEQY
clone_size: NA; v_call: TRBV19; cdr3_aa: ASSIARLETQY
clone_size: NA; v_call: TRBV19; cdr3_aa: ASTATLGTIQPQH
clone_size: NA; v_call: TRBV6-1; cdr3_aa: ASSEGGTGYYPLH
clone_size: NA; v_call: TRBV10-2; cdr3_aa: ASSRQRNTEAF